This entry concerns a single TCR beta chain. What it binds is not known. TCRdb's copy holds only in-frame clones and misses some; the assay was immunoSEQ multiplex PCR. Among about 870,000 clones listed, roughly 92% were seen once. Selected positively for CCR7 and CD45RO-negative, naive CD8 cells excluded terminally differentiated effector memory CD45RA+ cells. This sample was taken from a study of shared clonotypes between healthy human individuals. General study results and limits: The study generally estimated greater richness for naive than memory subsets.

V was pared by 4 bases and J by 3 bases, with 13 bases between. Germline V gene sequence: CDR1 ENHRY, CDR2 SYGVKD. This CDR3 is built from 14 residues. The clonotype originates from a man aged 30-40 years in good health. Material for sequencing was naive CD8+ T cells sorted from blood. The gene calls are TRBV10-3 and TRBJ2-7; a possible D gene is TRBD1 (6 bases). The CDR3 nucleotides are TGTGCCATCAGTGTAACGGACAGAGTCTACGAGCAGTACTTC. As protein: CAISVTDRVYEQYF.